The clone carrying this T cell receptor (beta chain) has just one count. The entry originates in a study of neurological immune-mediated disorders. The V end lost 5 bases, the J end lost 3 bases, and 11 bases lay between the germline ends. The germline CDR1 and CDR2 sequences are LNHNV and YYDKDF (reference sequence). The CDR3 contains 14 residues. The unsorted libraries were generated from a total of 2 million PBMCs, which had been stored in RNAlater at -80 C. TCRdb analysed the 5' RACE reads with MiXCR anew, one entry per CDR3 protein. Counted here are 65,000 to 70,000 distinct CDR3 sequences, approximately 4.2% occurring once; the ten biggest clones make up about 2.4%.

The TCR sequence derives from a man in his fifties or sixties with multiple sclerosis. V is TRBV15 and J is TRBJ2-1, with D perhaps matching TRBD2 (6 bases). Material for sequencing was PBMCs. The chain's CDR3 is CATSRSGLYNEQFF. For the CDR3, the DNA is TGTGCCACCAGCCGGAGCGGGCTCTACAATGAGCAGTTCTTC. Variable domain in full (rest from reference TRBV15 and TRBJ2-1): DAMVIQNPRYQVTQFGKPVTLSCSQTLNHNVMYWYQQKSSQAPKLLFHYYDKDFNNEADTPDNFQSRRPNTSFCFLDIRSPGLGDTAMYLCATSRSGLYNEQFFGPGTRLTVL.